This is a list of T cell receptor beta chains from one sample in a study of post-analysis software for immune sequencing data. MiXCR, run by TCRdb on the PCR reads, gives a single entry per CDR3 protein. The data show roughly 870,000 distinct CDR3 sequences, 53% seen once. Sequencing was carried out using blood. Receptor source: a girl aged 10 to 17 with multiple sclerosis. CDR3s include the opening cysteine and the closing phenylalanine or tryptophan. A D gene is named only where the DNA matches it firmly. The size of a clone is reported for some rows only, either as once, few or many, or as a class for expanded clones.

>NA|TRBV24-1|TRBJ2-3|TRBD2
TGTGCCACCAGTGATTTGGGGACTAGCGGGGGGACCCTACCTAGCACAGATACGCAGTATTTT
CATSDLGTSGGTLPSTDTQYF
>few|TRBV4-2|TRBJ2-7|NA
TGTGCCAGCACCGGATCAGCCTACGAGCAGTACTTC
CASTGSAYEQYF
>few|TRBV12-3/TRBV12-4|TRBJ2-1|NA
TGTGCCAGCAGTTTAGTGGGGTCCCACAATGAGCAGTTCTTC
CASSLVGSHNEQFF
>NA|TRBV4-1|TRBJ2-4|TRBD1
TGCGCCAGCAGCCAAGGACAGGGGATTGACATTCAGTACTTC
CASSQGQGIDIQYF
>NA|TRBV29-1|TRBJ1-1|NA
TGCAGCGTCGGCCAAGGGTCGAACACTGAAGCTTTCTTT
CSVGQGSNTEAFF
>NA|TRBV4-1|TRBJ2-1|NA
TGCGCCAGCACCTCGGGGAATGAGCAGTTCTTC
CASTSGNEQFF
>NA|TRBV9|TRBJ2-3|NA
TGTGCCAGCAGCGTAGTCCCCGGGGATACGCAGTATTTT
CASSVVPGDTQYF
>NA|TRBV20-1|TRBJ1-6|NA
TGCAGTGCTCACCCTGCAGGGTTTGAGCTCCGTTCACCCCTCCACTTT
CSAHPAGFELRSPLHF
>few|TRBV20-1|TRBJ2-5|TRBD1
TGCAGTGCTACCCTACCGACAGGGACGTTGGGGGAGCAGTACTTC
CSATLPTGTLGEQYF
>few|TRBV20-1|TRBJ2-5|NA
TGCAGTGCTGGGGGATCACGATCGGGGCCCCAAGCCGAGACCCAGTACTTC
CSAGGSRSGPQAETQYF
>NA|TRBV5-1|TRBJ1-1|NA
TGCGCCAGCAGCTTGCGGGGGAATGCCAATCCTCCTGAAGCTTTCTTT
CASSLRGNANPPEAFF
>few|TRBV10-3|TRBJ1-2|NA
TGTGCCATCAGTGAGTCTGCAGGGAACTATGGCTACACCTTC
CAISESAGNYGYTF
>NA|TRBV3-1|TRBJ2-5|TRBD1
TGTGCCAGCAGCCAAAAAGGGGGCTCGGAGACCCAGTACTTC
CASSQKGGSETQYF
>NA|TRBV7-2|TRBJ2-3|TRBD2
TGTGCCAGCAGCTTAAAGTCGGGACTACCAATTATCGCGCAGTATTTT
CASSLKSGLPIIAQYF
>NA|TRBV15|TRBJ2-6|NA
TGTGCCACCAGCAGAGGTCAGTGGACAGCGGGAACTGGGGCCAACGTCCTGACTTTC
CATSRGQWTAGTGANVLTF
>NA|TRBV12-3/TRBV12-4|TRBJ2-1|NA
TGTGCCAGCAGTTTTAGCGGTACCTACAATGAGCAGTTCTTC
CASSFSGTYNEQFF
>NA|TRBV4-1|TRBJ1-2|NA
TGCGCCAGCAGCCGAGACGAGGGGCTTGGCTACACCTTC
CASSRDEGLGYTF
>many|TRBV5-1|TRBJ2-3|NA
TGCGCCAGCTGTTCAAAGAACACAGATACGCAGTATTTT
CASCSKNTDTQYF
>once|TRBV28|TRBJ1-5|TRBD1
TGTGCCAGCAGTTTGGGGACAGGCGGGTTTCAGCCCCAGCATTTT
CASSLGTGGFQPQHF
>NA|TRBV7-2|TRBJ2-1|NA
TGTGCCAGCAGGGGTCGGGGGATTTCCTACAATGAGCAGTTCTTC
CASRGRGISYNEQFF
>few|TRBV6-6|TRBJ2-1|TRBD2
TGTGCCAGCAGAGCCCCGGGACTAGCGGGCCATGAGCAGTTCTTC
CASRAPGLAGHEQFF
>NA|TRBV10-3|TRBJ2-7|NA
TGTGCCATCAGTGAGTCTTCTGGCTCCTACGAGCAGTACTTC
CAISESSGSYEQYF
>NA|TRBV13|TRBJ2-5|NA
TGTGCCAGCAGCTTAAAGGCGAGAGAGACCCAGTACTTC
CASSLKARETQYF